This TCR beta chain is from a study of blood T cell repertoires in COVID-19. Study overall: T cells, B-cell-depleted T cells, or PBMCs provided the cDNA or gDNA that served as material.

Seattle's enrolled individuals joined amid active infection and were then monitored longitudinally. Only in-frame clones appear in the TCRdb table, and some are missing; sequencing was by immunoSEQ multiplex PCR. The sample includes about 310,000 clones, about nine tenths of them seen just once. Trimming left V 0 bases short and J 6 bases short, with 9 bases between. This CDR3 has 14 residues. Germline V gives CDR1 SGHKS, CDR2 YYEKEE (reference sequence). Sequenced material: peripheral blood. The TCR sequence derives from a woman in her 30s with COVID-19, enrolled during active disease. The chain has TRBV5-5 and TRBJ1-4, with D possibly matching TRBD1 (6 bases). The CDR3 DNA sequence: TGTGCCAGCAGCTTGGCTGGGGGCTATGAAAAACTGTTTTTT. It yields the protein CASSLAGGYEKLFF.